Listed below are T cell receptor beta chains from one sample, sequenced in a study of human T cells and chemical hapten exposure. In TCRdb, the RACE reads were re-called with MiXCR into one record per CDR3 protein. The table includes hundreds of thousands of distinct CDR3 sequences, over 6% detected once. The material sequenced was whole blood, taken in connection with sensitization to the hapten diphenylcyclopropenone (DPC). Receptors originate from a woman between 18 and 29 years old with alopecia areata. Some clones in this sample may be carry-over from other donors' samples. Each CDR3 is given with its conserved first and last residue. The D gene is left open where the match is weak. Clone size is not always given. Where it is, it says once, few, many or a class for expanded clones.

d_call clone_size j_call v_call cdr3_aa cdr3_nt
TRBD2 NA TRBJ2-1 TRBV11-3 CASSLSTGLAGANEQFF TGTGCCAGCAGCTTGTCAACGGGGCTAGCGGGAGCCAATGAGCAGTTCTTC
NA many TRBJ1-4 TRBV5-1 CASSYGGSTNEKLFF TGCGCCAGCAGCTACGGGGGATCAACTAATGAAAAACTGTTTTTT
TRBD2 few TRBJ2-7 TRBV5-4 CASSRGGTPYEQYF TGTGCCAGCAGCCGCGGGGGGACCCCCTACGAGCAGTACTTC
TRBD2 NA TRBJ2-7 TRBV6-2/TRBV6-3 CASTSGTTSGEQYF TGTGCCAGCACCTCCGGGACTACTAGTGGGGAGCAGTACTTC
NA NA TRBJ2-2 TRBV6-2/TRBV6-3 CASSRQSTGELFF TGTGCCAGCAGTCGACAGTCGACCGGGGAGCTGTTTTTT
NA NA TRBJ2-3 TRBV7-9 CASSSMDTQYF TGTGCCAGCAGCTCAATGGATACGCAGTATTTT
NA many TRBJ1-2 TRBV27 CASSSDRTTNYGYTF TGTGCCAGCAGTTCGGACAGAACTACTAACTATGGCTACACCTTC
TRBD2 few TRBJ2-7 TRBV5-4 CASSLGTSPYEQYF TGTGCCAGCAGCTTAGGGACTAGCCCCTACGAGCAGTACTTC
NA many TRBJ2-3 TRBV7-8 CASSSGGPDTQYF TGTGCCAGCAGCTCTGGGGGGCCAGATACGCAGTATTTT
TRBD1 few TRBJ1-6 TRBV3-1 CASSQEIISTGGINSPLHF TGTGCCAGCAGCCAAGAAATTATATCCACAGGGGGCATTAATTCACCCCTCCACTTT
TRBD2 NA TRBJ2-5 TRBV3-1 CASSQVLAGGAGETQYF TGTGCCAGCAGCCAAGTACTAGCGGGGGGTGCTGGGGAGACCCAGTACTTC
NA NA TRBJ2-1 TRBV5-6 CASSEGRGPPYNEQFF TGTGCCAGCAGCGAGGGGCGGGGGCCCCCCTACAATGAGCAGTTCTTC
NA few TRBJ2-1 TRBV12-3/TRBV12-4 CASSMTGPLPFF TGTGCCAGCAGCATGACAGGCCCCCTGCCGTTCTTC
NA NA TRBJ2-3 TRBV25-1 CASQWGTDTQYF TGTGCCAGCCAATGGGGCACAGATACGCAGTATTTT
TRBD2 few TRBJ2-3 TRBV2 CATSSGDSGITDTQYF TGTGCCACCTCCTCCGGGGATAGCGGGATCACAGATACGCAGTATTTT
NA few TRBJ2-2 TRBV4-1 CASSQVSLGTGELFF TGCGCCAGCAGCCAAGTTTCGTTAGGGACCGGGGAGCTGTTTTTT
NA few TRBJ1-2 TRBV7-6 CASSAAGGGYGYTF TGTGCCAGCAGCGCTGCCGGGGGCGGGTATGGCTACACCTTC
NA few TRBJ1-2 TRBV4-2 CASSQDLITAANYGYTF TGTGCCAGCAGCCAAGATCTAATCACAGCAGCTAACTATGGCTACACCTTC
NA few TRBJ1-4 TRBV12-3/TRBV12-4 CASTPLQGGEKLFF TGTGCCAGCACCCCTCTACAGGGAGGTGAAAAACTGTTTTTT
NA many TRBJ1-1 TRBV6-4 CASSFGGGSEAFF TGTGCCAGCAGTTTTGGGGGAGGGTCTGAAGCTTTCTTT
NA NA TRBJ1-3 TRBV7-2 CASSLDRARSGNTIYF TGTGCCAGCAGCTTAGACAGGGCCCGCTCTGGAAACACCATATATTTT
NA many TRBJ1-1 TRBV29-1 CSVLEMGESMNTEAFF TGCAGCGTCCTAGAGATGGGGGAGAGCATGAACACTGAAGCTTTCTTT
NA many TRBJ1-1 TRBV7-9 CASSLQNTEAFF TGTGCCAGCAGCTTACAGAACACTGAAGCTTTCTTT
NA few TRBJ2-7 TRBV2 CASTEVWGTEQYF TGTGCCAGCACCGAAGTCTGGGGAACCGAGCAGTACTTC
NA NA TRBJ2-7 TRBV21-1 CASMIGQPPYEQYF TGTGCCAGCATGATAGGACAGCCTCCCTACGAGCAGTACTTC
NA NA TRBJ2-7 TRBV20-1 CSATPFRDEQYF TGCAGTGCTACCCCGTTTCGGGACGAGCAGTACTTC
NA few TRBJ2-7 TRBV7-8 CASSLDGSSYEQYF TGTGCCAGCAGCCTAGACGGCAGCTCCTACGAGCAGTACTTC
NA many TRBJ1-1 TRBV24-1 CATRGSGTEAFF TGTGCCACCAGGGGATCGGGCACTGAAGCTTTCTTT
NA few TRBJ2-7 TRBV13 CASSPSRLSSYEQYF TGTGCCAGCAGCCCCTCCCGACTGAGCTCCTACGAGCAGTACTTC
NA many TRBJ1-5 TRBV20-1 CSARRGGQQPQHF TGCAGTGCTAGAAGGGGTGGTCAGCAGCCCCAGCATTTT
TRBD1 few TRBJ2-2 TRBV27 CASSLRSGGGVAGELFF TGTGCCAGCAGTTTACGGTCAGGGGGCGGTGTGGCCGGGGAGCTGTTTTTT
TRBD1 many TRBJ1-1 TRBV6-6 CASSDRGEATEAFF TGTGCCAGCAGTGACAGGGGCGAGGCTACTGAAGCTTTCTTT
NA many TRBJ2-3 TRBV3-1 CASSQEGGSGRLETDTQYF TGTGCCAGCAGCCAAGAAGGGGGATCGGGTCGATTAGAGACAGATACGCAGTATTTT
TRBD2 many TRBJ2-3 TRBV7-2 CASSLPPQRGGTDTQYF TGTGCCAGCAGCTTACCCCCGCAGCGGGGGGGCACAGATACGCAGTATTTT
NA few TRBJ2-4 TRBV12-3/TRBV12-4 CASSPGFLAKNIQYF TGTGCCAGCTCCCCCGGGTTTTTAGCCAAAAACATTCAGTACTTC
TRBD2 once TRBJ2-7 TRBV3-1 CASSHQVVGLAYEQYF TGTGCCAGCAGCCATCAAGTTGTGGGACTAGCCTACGAGCAGTACTTC
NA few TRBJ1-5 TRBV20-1 CSAAHPDQPQHF TGCAGTGCTGCCCACCCGGATCAGCCCCAGCATTTT
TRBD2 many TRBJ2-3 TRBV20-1 CSAGGTSGVASTDTQYF TGCAGTGCTGGGGGGACTAGCGGGGTAGCTAGCACAGATACGCAGTATTTT
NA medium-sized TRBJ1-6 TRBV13 CASSSGPGASPLHF TGTGCCAGCAGCTCCGGCCCGGGTGCGTCACCCCTCCACTTT
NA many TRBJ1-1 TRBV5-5 CASSLEGTLSEAFF TGTGCCAGCAGCTTGGAGGGGACACTGAGTGAAGCTTTCTTT
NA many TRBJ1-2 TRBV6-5 CASSYFDTYGYTF TGTGCCAGCAGTTATTTCGACACCTATGGCTACACCTTC
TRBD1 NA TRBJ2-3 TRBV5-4 CASSLGQGLKTDTQYF TGTGCCAGCAGCTTGGGACAGGGCTTGAAGACAGATACGCAGTATTTT
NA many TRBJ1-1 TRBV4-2 CASSQDSRDTEAFF TGTGCCAGCAGCCAAGATTCTAGGGACACTGAAGCTTTCTTT
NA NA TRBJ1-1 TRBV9 CASSPRTTRGLGRAFF TGTGCCAGCAGCCCCAGGACCACCCGGGGATTAGGGCGTGCTTTCTTT
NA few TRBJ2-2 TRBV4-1 CASSQERVNTGELFF TGCGCCAGCAGCCAAGAAAGGGTTAACACCGGGGAGCTGTTTTTT
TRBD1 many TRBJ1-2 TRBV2 CASSEAGQGNYGYTF TGTGCCAGCAGTGAAGCGGGACAGGGGAACTATGGCTACACCTTC
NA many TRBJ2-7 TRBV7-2 CASSLDSAAYYEQYF TGTGCCAGCAGCTTAGACAGTGCAGCCTACTACGAGCAGTACTTC
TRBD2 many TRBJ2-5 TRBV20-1 CSARTSAGETQYF TGCAGTGCCAGGACTAGCGCTGGGGAGACCCAGTACTTC
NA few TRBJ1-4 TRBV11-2 CASSPTGMNEKLFF TGTGCCAGCAGCCCCACGGGAATGAATGAAAAACTGTTTTTT